This TCR beta chain was recorded in a study of blood T cell repertoires in COVID-19. Study background: The study drew acute and convalescent COVID-19 samples from the United States, Italy and Spain.

In the original processing: Reference gene primers were amplified, and this amplification served to estimate nucleated cell counts. Generated by immunoSEQ multiplex PCR, the TCRdb table keeps only in-frame clones and is missing some. V, J and clone size were drawn from that table, and D and trimming were deduced from the DNA. The profile shows roughly 350,000 clones, 75% to 90% of them singletons. This CDR3 has 17 residues. Germline assignment: CDR1 SSHAT and CDR2 FNYEAQ (reference sequence). V shed 5 bases, J shed 1 base, and the junction held 7 bases outside the gene matches. The receptor was isolated from a woman between 45 and 65 years old with COVID-19, enrolled during active disease. Sequencing input: peripheral blood. The chain couples TRBV7-7 to TRBJ2-1, with TRBD1 matching over 11 bases. The CDR3 DNA sequence: TGTGCCAGCAGCGCGAGTGGGACAGGGGGTTCCTACAATGAGCAGTTCTTC. Its translation is CASSASGTGGSYNEQFF.